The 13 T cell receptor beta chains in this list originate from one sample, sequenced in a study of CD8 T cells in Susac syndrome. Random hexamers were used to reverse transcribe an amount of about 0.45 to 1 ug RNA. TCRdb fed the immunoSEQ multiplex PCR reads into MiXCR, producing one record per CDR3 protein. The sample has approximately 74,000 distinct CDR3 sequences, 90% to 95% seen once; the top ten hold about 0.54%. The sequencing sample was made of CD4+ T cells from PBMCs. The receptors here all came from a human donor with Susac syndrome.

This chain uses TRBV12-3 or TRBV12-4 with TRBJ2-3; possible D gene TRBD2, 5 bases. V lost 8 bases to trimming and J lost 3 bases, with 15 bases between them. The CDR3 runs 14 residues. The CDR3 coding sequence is TGTGCCAGCTCGAAGAGGCTAGCAACAGATACGCAGTATTTT. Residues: CASSKRLATDTQYF.

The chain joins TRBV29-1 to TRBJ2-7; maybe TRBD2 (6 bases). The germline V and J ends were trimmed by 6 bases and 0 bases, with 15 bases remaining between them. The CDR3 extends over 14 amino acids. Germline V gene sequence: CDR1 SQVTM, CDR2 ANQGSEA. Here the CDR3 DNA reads TGCAGCGTGGGACTTAGCGCGAACTCCTACGAGCAGTACTTC. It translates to CSVGLSANSYEQYF.

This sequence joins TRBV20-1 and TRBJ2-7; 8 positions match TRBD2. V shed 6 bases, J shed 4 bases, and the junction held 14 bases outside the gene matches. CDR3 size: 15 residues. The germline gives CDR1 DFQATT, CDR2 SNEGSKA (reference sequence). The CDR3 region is CSAPLQRGKPYEQYF. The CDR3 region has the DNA TGCAGTGCCCCGCTGCAGCGGGGGAAACCTTACGAGCAGTACTTC.

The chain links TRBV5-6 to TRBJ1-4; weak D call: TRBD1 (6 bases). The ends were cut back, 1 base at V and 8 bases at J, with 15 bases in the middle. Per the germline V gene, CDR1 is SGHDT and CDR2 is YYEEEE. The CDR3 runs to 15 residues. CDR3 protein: CASSLSGGEGEKLFF. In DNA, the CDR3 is TGTGCCAGCAGCTTGTCCGGGGGCGAAGGGGAAAAACTGTTTTTT.

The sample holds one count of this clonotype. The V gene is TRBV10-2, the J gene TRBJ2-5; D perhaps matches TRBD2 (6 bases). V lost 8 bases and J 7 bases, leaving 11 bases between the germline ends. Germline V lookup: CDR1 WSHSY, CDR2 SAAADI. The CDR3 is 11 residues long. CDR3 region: CASRSGGTQYF. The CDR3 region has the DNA TGCGCCAGCCGATCCGGGGGGACCCAGTACTTC.

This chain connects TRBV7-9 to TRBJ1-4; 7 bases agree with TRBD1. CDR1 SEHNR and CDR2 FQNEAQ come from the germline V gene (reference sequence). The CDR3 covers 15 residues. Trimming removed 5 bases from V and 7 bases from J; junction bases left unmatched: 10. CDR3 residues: CASSITGVTAEKLFF. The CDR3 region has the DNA TGTGCCAGCAGCATTACAGGGGTAACGGCTGAAAAACTGTTTTTT.

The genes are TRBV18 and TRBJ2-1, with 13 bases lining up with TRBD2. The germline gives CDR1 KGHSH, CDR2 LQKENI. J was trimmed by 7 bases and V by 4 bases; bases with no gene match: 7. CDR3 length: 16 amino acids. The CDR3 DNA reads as TGTGCCAGCTCACTATCGACTAGCGGGGGGCGTAATGAGCAGTTCTTC. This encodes CASSLSTSGGRNEQFF.

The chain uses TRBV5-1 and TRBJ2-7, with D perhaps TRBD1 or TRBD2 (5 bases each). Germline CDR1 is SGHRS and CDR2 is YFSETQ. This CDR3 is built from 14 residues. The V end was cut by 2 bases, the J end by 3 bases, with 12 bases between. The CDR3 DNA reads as TGCGCCAGCAGCTTAGGGACGCGGATCTACGAGCAGTACTTC. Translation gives CASSLGTRIYEQYF.

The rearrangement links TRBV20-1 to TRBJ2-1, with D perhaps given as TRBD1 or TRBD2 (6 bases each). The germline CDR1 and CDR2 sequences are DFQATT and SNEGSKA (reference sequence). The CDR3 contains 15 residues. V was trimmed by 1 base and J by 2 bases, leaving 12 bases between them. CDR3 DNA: TGCAGTGCTAGAGTGGGTAGGGGGGCCTACAATGAGCAGTTCTTC. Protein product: CSARVGRGAYNEQFF.

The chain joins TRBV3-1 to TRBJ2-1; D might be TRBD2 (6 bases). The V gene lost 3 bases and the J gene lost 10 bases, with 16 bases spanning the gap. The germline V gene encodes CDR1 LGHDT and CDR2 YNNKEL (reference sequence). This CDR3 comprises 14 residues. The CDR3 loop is CASSQLTRAEEQFF. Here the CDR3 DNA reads TGTGCCAGCAGCCAGTTGACTAGGGCCGAGGAGCAGTTCTTC.

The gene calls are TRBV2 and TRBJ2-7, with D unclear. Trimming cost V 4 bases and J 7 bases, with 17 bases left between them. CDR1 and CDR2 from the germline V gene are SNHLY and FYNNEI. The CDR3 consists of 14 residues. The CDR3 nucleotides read TGTGCCAGCAGTGTCGGCGCCGGCCCCCGGGAGCAGTACTTC. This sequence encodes CASSVGAGPREQYF. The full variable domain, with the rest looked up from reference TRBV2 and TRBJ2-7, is EPEVTQTPSHQVTQMGQEVILRCVPISNHLYFYWYRQILGQKVEFLVSFYNNEISEKSEIFDDQFSVERPDGSNFTLKIRSTKLEDSAMYFCASSVGAGPREQYFGPGTRLTVT.

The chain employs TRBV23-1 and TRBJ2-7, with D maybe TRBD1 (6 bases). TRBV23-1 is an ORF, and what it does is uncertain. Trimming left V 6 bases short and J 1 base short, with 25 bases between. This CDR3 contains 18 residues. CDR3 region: CASSRLNGTRDTSYEQYF. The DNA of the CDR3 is TGCGCCAGCAGCCGACTAAATGGGACCCGGGACACTTCCTACGAGCAGTACTTC.

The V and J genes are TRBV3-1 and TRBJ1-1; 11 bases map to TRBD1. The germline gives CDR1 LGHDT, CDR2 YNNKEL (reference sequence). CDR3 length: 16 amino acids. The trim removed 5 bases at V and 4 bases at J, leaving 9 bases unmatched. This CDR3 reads CASSYIPGQGGTEAFF. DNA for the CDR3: TGTGCCAGCAGCTACATTCCGGGACAGGGGGGCACTGAAGCTTTCTTT.